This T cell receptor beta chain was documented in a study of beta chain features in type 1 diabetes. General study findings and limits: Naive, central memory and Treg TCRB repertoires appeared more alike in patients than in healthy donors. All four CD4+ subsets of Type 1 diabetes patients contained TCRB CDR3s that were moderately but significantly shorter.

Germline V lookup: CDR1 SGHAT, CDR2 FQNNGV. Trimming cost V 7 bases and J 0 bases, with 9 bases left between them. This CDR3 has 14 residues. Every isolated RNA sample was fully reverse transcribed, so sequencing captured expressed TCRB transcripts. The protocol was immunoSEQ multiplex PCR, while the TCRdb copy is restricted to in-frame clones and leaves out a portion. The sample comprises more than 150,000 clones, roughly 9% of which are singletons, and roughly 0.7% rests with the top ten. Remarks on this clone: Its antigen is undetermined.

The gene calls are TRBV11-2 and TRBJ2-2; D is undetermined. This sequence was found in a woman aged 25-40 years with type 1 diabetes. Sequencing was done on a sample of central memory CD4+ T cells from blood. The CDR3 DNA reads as TGTGCCAGCAAAAGGAGCGCGAACACCGGGGAGCTGTTTTTT. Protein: CASKRSANTGELFF.